A selection of T cell receptor beta chains follows, all from one sample in a study of blood T cell repertoires in COVID-19. This table comes from immunoSEQ multiplex PCR, and its TCRdb copy is limited to in-frame clones, with some not included. This table has nearly 90,000 clones, about two thirds appearing once. The sample consisted of peripheral blood. The receptors originated from a woman older than 75 with acute or convalescent COVID-19. The CDR3 runs from the conserved cysteine through the conserved F or W. The order of the fields is V gene, clone size, D gene, J gene, CDR3 protein, CDR3 DNA. D genes are given only for firm matches. Clone size appears in some rows only: once, few, many, or a class for an expanded clone.

V gene: TRBV19
clone size: -
D gene: -
J gene: TRBJ1-2
CDR3 protein: CASSIPGVGGYTF
CDR3 DNA: TGTGCCAGTAGTATACCCGGGGTGGGCGGCTACACCTTC

V gene: TRBV10-3
clone size: -
D gene: TRBD1
J gene: TRBJ2-7
CDR3 protein: CAISESTTTGLLYEQYF
CDR3 DNA: TGTGCCATCAGTGAGTCGACGACGACAGGGCTACTCTACGAGCAGTACTTC

V gene: TRBV6-6
clone size: -
D gene: -
J gene: TRBJ1-1
CDR3 protein: CASSALGGTEAFF
CDR3 DNA: TGTGCCAGCAGTGCCCTGGGGGGCACTGAAGCTTTCTTT

V gene: TRBV7-2
clone size: -
D gene: TRBD2
J gene: TRBJ2-3
CDR3 protein: CASRLIAGSQYF
CDR3 DNA: TGTGCCAGCAGATTAATAGCGGGGTCGCAGTATTTT

V gene: TRBV7-2
clone size: -
D gene: TRBD1
J gene: TRBJ1-1
CDR3 protein: CASSPLTGGRAFF
CDR3 DNA: TGTGCCAGCAGCCCCCTCACAGGGGGGCGAGCTTTCTTT

V gene: TRBV30
clone size: few
D gene: -
J gene: TRBJ2-2
CDR3 protein: CAWETGTGELFF
CDR3 DNA: TGTGCCTGGGAAACAGGCACCGGGGAGCTGTTTTTT

V gene: TRBV11-2
clone size: -
D gene: TRBD2
J gene: TRBJ2-2
CDR3 protein: CASSWMIAGANTGELFF
CDR3 DNA: TGTGCCAGCAGCTGGATGATAGCGGGGGCGAACACCGGGGAGCTGTTTTTT

V gene: TRBV6-5
clone size: -
D gene: TRBD1
J gene: TRBJ1-2
CDR3 protein: CASSQGQGYYGYTF
CDR3 DNA: TGTGCCAGCAGTCAGGGACAGGGCTACTATGGCTACACCTTC

V gene: TRBV19
clone size: -
D gene: -
J gene: TRBJ1-4
CDR3 protein: CASSTYTSTNEKLFF
CDR3 DNA: TGTGCCAGTAGTACGTACACGTCAACTAATGAAAAACTGTTTTTT

V gene: TRBV4-1
clone size: -
D gene: -
J gene: TRBJ1-2
CDR3 protein: CASSRQTHYGYTF
CDR3 DNA: TGCGCCAGCAGCCGACAGACACACTATGGCTACACCTTC

V gene: TRBV7-2
clone size: few
D gene: -
J gene: TRBJ2-3
CDR3 protein: CASSSTGQSDTQYF
CDR3 DNA: TGTGCCAGCAGTTCCACGGGACAATCGGATACGCAGTATTTT

V gene: TRBV19
clone size: -
D gene: -
J gene: TRBJ1-6
CDR3 protein: CASSYSKNSPLHF
CDR3 DNA: TGTGCCAGTTCGTACAGCAAAAATTCACCCCTCCACTTT

V gene: TRBV20-1
clone size: -
D gene: -
J gene: TRBJ1-2
CDR3 protein: CSAQDRNYYTF
CDR3 DNA: TGCAGTGCTCAGGACAGAAACTACTACACCTTC

V gene: TRBV5-1
clone size: -
D gene: TRBD2
J gene: TRBJ2-1
CDR3 protein: CASSFRLAGGLEQFF
CDR3 DNA: TGCGCCAGCAGCTTTCGACTAGCGGGGGGGCTTGAGCAGTTCTTC

V gene: TRBV14
clone size: -
D gene: -
J gene: TRBJ1-1
CDR3 protein: CASSPILLNTEAFF
CDR3 DNA: TGTGCCAGCAGCCCCATTCTATTGAACACTGAAGCTTTCTTT

V gene: TRBV28
clone size: -
D gene: TRBD1
J gene: TRBJ1-6
CDR3 protein: CASSGSDRGRSPLHF
CDR3 DNA: TGTGCCAGCAGTGGTTCGGACAGGGGAAGGTCACCCCTCCACTTT

V gene: TRBV18
clone size: -
D gene: TRBD1
J gene: TRBJ1-2
CDR3 protein: CASSPPGAGTEYGYTF
CDR3 DNA: TGTGCCAGCTCACCACCGGGGGCCGGGACAGAGTATGGCTACACCTTC

V gene: TRBV6-5
clone size: -
D gene: -
J gene: TRBJ1-5
CDR3 protein: CASSPKGADSRGQHF
CDR3 DNA: TGTGCCAGCAGTCCGAAGGGCGCGGACAGTCGGGGCCAGCATTTT

V gene: TRBV7-9
clone size: -
D gene: TRBD1
J gene: TRBJ1-1
CDR3 protein: CASSPHRGGDTEAFF
CDR3 DNA: TGTGCCAGCAGCCCCCACAGGGGGGGAGACACTGAAGCTTTCTTT

V gene: TRBV5-1
clone size: -
D gene: TRBD2
J gene: TRBJ2-7
CDR3 protein: CASSSAGGNEQYF
CDR3 DNA: TGCGCCAGCAGCTCAGCGGGGGGGAACGAGCAGTACTTC

V gene: TRBV28
clone size: -
D gene: -
J gene: TRBJ1-4
CDR3 protein: CASSRQETNEKLFF
CDR3 DNA: TGTGCCAGCAGTCGACAGGAAACTAATGAAAAACTGTTTTTT

V gene: TRBV6-2/TRBV6-3
clone size: -
D gene: -
J gene: TRBJ2-2
CDR3 protein: CASSPWGGASGELFF
CDR3 DNA: TGTGCCAGCAGCCCGTGGGGGGGCGCATCCGGGGAGCTGTTTTTT

V gene: TRBV5-1
clone size: -
D gene: TRBD1
J gene: TRBJ1-3
CDR3 protein: CASRTGYSGNTIYF
CDR3 DNA: TGCGCCAGCAGGACAGGGTACTCTGGAAACACCATATATTTT

V gene: TRBV28
clone size: -
D gene: TRBD1
J gene: TRBJ2-7
CDR3 protein: CASSLLDRGHEQYF
CDR3 DNA: TGTGCCAGCAGTTTACTTGACAGGGGCCACGAGCAGTACTTC

V gene: TRBV7-2
clone size: many
D gene: TRBD1
J gene: TRBJ1-2
CDR3 protein: CASSSGQGYGYTF
CDR3 DNA: TGTGCCAGCAGCTCGGGACAGGGCTATGGCTACACCTTC

V gene: TRBV4-1
clone size: -
D gene: -
J gene: TRBJ1-1
CDR3 protein: CASSQPTGNTEAFF
CDR3 DNA: TGCGCCAGCAGCCAACCGACGGGGAACACTGAAGCTTTCTTT

V gene: TRBV27
clone size: -
D gene: TRBD1
J gene: TRBJ1-1
CDR3 protein: CASSADRANTEAFF
CDR3 DNA: TGTGCCAGCAGCGCGGACAGGGCGAACACTGAAGCTTTCTTT

V gene: TRBV19
clone size: -
D gene: -
J gene: TRBJ1-3
CDR3 protein: CASINQIGGSGNTIYF
CDR3 DNA: TGTGCCAGTATAAATCAAATAGGAGGATCTGGAAACACCATATATTTT

V gene: TRBV3-1/TRBV3-2
clone size: -
D gene: TRBD2
J gene: TRBJ2-3
CDR3 protein: CASSQDAAGGADTQYF
CDR3 DNA: TGTGCCAGCAGCCAAGACGCAGCGGGGGGCGCAGATACGCAGTATTTT

V gene: TRBV9
clone size: few
D gene: -
J gene: TRBJ2-1
CDR3 protein: CASSARAGRSYNEQFF
CDR3 DNA: TGTGCCAGCAGCGCCCGAGCGGGCCGCTCCTACAATGAGCAGTTCTTC

V gene: TRBV10-3
clone size: few
D gene: -
J gene: TRBJ1-2
CDR3 protein: CAISEGEARTYGYTF
CDR3 DNA: TGTGCCATCAGTGAAGGGGAGGCCAGGACCTATGGCTACACCTTC

V gene: TRBV6-2/TRBV6-3
clone size: -
D gene: -
J gene: TRBJ1-2
CDR3 protein: CASSFIGQSASGYTF
CDR3 DNA: TGTGCCAGCAGTTTTATCGGACAGTCTGCATCTGGCTACACCTTC

V gene: TRBV3-1/TRBV3-2
clone size: -
D gene: -
J gene: TRBJ1-2
CDR3 protein: CASSQNYGSVTYGYTF
CDR3 DNA: TGTGCCAGCAGCCAAAATTACGGGTCAGTGACCTATGGCTACACCTTC

V gene: TRBV10-3
clone size: -
D gene: -
J gene: TRBJ2-7
CDR3 protein: CAISESAGRSQYF
CDR3 DNA: TGTGCCATCAGTGAGTCTGCAGGTCGTTCCCAGTACTTC

V gene: TRBV2
clone size: -
D gene: -
J gene: TRBJ1-3
CDR3 protein: CASREVENTIYF
CDR3 DNA: TGTGCCAGCAGGGAAGTAGAAAACACCATATATTTT

V gene: TRBV19
clone size: few
D gene: TRBD1
J gene: TRBJ1-6
CDR3 protein: CASSSGTGRGGSPLHF
CDR3 DNA: TGTGCCAGTAGTTCCGGGACAGGGCGAGGAGGATCACCCCTCCACTTT

V gene: TRBV10-3
clone size: few
D gene: -
J gene: TRBJ1-5
CDR3 protein: CAISAELREPQHF
CDR3 DNA: TGTGCCATCAGTGCAGAGTTGAGGGAACCCCAGCATTTT

V gene: TRBV18
clone size: few
D gene: TRBD2
J gene: TRBJ2-1
CDR3 protein: CASSPTWGRDYYNEQFF
CDR3 DNA: TGTGCCAGCTCACCGACATGGGGAAGGGACTACTACAATGAGCAGTTCTTC

V gene: TRBV12-5
clone size: -
D gene: -
J gene: TRBJ1-1
CDR3 protein: CASGLVLGGAMTRGTEAFF
CDR3 DNA: TGTGCTAGTGGTTTGGTACTCGGGGGGGCGATGACGAGAGGCACTGAAGCTTTCTTT

V gene: TRBV7-2
clone size: -
D gene: TRBD1
J gene: TRBJ1-5
CDR3 protein: CASSRQGDQPQHF
CDR3 DNA: TGTGCCAGCAGCCGACAGGGCGATCAGCCCCAGCATTTT

V gene: TRBV2
clone size: few
D gene: TRBD1
J gene: TRBJ1-4
CDR3 protein: CASSLTGPQNEKLFF
CDR3 DNA: TGTGCCAGCAGCCTGACAGGGCCTCAAAATGAAAAACTGTTTTTT

V gene: TRBV3-1/TRBV3-2
clone size: -
D gene: TRBD2
J gene: TRBJ2-1
CDR3 protein: CASSQGWWPSGGASYNEQFF
CDR3 DNA: TGTGCCAGCAGCCAAGGGTGGTGGCCTAGCGGGGGGGCTTCCTACAATGAGCAGTTCTTC

V gene: TRBV4-3
clone size: -
D gene: -
J gene: TRBJ1-2
CDR3 protein: CASSQDLGAQNLHGYTF
CDR3 DNA: TGCGCCAGCAGCCAAGATTTGGGGGCGCAGAATTTACATGGCTACACCTTC

V gene: TRBV5-6
clone size: medium-sized
D gene: -
J gene: TRBJ2-6
CDR3 protein: CASGAEAVSGANVLTF
CDR3 DNA: TGTGCCAGTGGTGCTGAGGCCGTCTCTGGGGCCAACGTCCTGACTTTC

V gene: TRBV11-2
clone size: -
D gene: -
J gene: TRBJ1-6
CDR3 protein: CASSLARGLHSPLHF
CDR3 DNA: TGTGCCAGCAGCTTAGCCAGGGGCCTTCATTCACCCCTCCACTTT

V gene: TRBV3-1/TRBV3-2
clone size: -
D gene: -
J gene: TRBJ1-1
CDR3 protein: CASSQEWTSGGAFF
CDR3 DNA: TGTGCCAGCAGCCAAGAATGGACCTCGGGGGGCGCTTTCTTT

V gene: TRBV19
clone size: -
D gene: -
J gene: TRBJ1-1
CDR3 protein: CASSIDRNTEAFF
CDR3 DNA: TGTGCCAGTAGTATCGACAGGAACACTGAAGCTTTCTTT

V gene: TRBV20-1
clone size: -
D gene: -
J gene: TRBJ2-5
CDR3 protein: CSASSRLFIQETQYF
CDR3 DNA: TGCAGTGCTAGTTCCCGACTCTTTATCCAAGAGACCCAGTACTTC

V gene: TRBV21-1
clone size: -
D gene: -
J gene: TRBJ2-7
CDR3 protein: CASSNFSYEQYF
CDR3 DNA: TGTGCCAGCAGCAACTTCTCCTACGAGCAGTACTTC

V gene: TRBV7-2
clone size: -
D gene: -
J gene: TRBJ1-5
CDR3 protein: CASSLWEGGDSNQPQHF
CDR3 DNA: TGTGCCAGCAGCTTATGGGAGGGGGGGGATAGCAATCAGCCCCAGCATTTT

V gene: TRBV18
clone size: -
D gene: -
J gene: TRBJ1-1
CDR3 protein: CASSRTRQNTEAFF
CDR3 DNA: TGTGCCAGCTCAAGGACAAGGCAGAACACTGAAGCTTTCTTT

V gene: TRBV6-2/TRBV6-3
clone size: -
D gene: TRBD2
J gene: TRBJ2-1
CDR3 protein: CASSYSKVAGDYNEQFF
CDR3 DNA: TGTGCCAGCAGTTACTCGAAGGTAGCGGGGGACTACAATGAGCAGTTCTTC

V gene: TRBV6-5
clone size: few
D gene: TRBD1
J gene: TRBJ2-1
CDR3 protein: CASRGTGVRNEQFF
CDR3 DNA: TGTGCCAGTAGGGGGACAGGGGTAAGGAATGAGCAGTTCTTC

V gene: TRBV19
clone size: -
D gene: -
J gene: TRBJ1-1
CDR3 protein: CASSIPGRRNTEAFF
CDR3 DNA: TGTGCCAGTAGTATCCCCGGAAGGAGGAACACTGAAGCTTTCTTT